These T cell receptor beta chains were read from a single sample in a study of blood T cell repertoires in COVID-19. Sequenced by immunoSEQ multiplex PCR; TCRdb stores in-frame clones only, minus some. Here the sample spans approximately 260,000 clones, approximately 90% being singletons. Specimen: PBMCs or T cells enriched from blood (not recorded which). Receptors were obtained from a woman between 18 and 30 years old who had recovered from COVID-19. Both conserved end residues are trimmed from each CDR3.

cdr3_aa: ASSIDRGDQY; cdr3_length: 10; v_call: TRBV19; j_call: TRBJ2-5
cdr3_aa: ASSKTGQTYEQY; cdr3_length: 12; v_call: TRBV27; j_call: TRBJ2-7
cdr3_aa: ASSNREGLVGYT; cdr3_length: 12; v_call: TRBV7-2; j_call: TRBJ1-2
cdr3_aa: SVHPPGVQETQY; cdr3_length: 12; v_call: TRBV29-1; j_call: TRBJ2-5
cdr3_aa: ASSSGQGYEQY; cdr3_length: 11; v_call: TRBV5-1; j_call: TRBJ2-7
cdr3_aa: ASSPMGAGADGYT; cdr3_length: 13; v_call: TRBV5-1; j_call: TRBJ1-2
cdr3_aa: ASSYSLQGATQY; cdr3_length: 12; v_call: TRBV6-5; j_call: TRBJ2-3
cdr3_aa: ASSRDIDKAF; cdr3_length: 10; v_call: TRBV7-9; j_call: TRBJ1-1
cdr3_aa: ASSLGQNEKLF; cdr3_length: 11; v_call: TRBV5-1; j_call: TRBJ1-4
cdr3_aa: ASSLMGSSYNEQF; cdr3_length: 13; v_call: TRBV5-1; j_call: TRBJ2-1
cdr3_aa: ASSLGRGQF; cdr3_length: 9; v_call: TRBV12-3/TRBV12-4; j_call: TRBJ2-1
cdr3_aa: ASTPSGATNEKLF; cdr3_length: 13; v_call: TRBV9; j_call: TRBJ1-4
cdr3_aa: ASSEMGGFTTDTQY; cdr3_length: 14; v_call: TRBV18; j_call: TRBJ2-3
cdr3_aa: ASSFPTGELF; cdr3_length: 10; v_call: TRBV27; j_call: TRBJ2-2
cdr3_aa: ASSEIGGYGYT; cdr3_length: 11; v_call: TRBV6-1; j_call: TRBJ1-2
cdr3_aa: ASSLGSGGNQPQH; cdr3_length: 13; v_call: TRBV6-6; j_call: TRBJ1-5
cdr3_aa: ARSLRGTGGNEQF; cdr3_length: 13; v_call: TRBV2; j_call: TRBJ2-1
cdr3_aa: ASSLSNLNYGYT; cdr3_length: 12; v_call: TRBV27; j_call: TRBJ1-2
cdr3_aa: ASRARGRDEKLF; cdr3_length: 12; v_call: TRBV25-1; j_call: TRBJ1-4
cdr3_aa: ASSHRDSGNTIY; cdr3_length: 12; v_call: TRBV6-5; j_call: TRBJ1-3
cdr3_aa: ASRGQFTGELF; cdr3_length: 11; v_call: TRBV2; j_call: TRBJ2-2
cdr3_aa: ASSLLRATGGNTIY; cdr3_length: 14; v_call: TRBV28; j_call: TRBJ1-3
cdr3_aa: ASSEDRGRNYGYT; cdr3_length: 13; v_call: TRBV25-1; j_call: TRBJ1-2
cdr3_aa: ASSQSGRASEQF; cdr3_length: 12; v_call: TRBV3-1/TRBV3-2; j_call: TRBJ2-1
cdr3_aa: ASRRGTGNCGYT; cdr3_length: 12; v_call: TRBV12-2; j_call: TRBJ1-2
cdr3_aa: ASSRGQGAWENEKLF; cdr3_length: 15; v_call: TRBV3-1/TRBV3-2; j_call: TRBJ1-4
cdr3_aa: ASSLFPGMNTEAF; cdr3_length: 13; v_call: TRBV7-3; j_call: TRBJ1-1
cdr3_aa: ASSQNRAGTGELF; cdr3_length: 13; v_call: TRBV5-8; j_call: TRBJ2-2
cdr3_aa: ASRKWGLAGANEQF; cdr3_length: 14; v_call: TRBV11-2; j_call: TRBJ2-1